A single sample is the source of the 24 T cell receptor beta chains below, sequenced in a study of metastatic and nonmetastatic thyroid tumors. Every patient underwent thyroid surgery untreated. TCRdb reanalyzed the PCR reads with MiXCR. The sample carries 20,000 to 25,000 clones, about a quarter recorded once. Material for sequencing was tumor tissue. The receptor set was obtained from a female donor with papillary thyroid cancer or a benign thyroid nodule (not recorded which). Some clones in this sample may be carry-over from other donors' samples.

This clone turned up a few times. CDR3 DNA: TGTGCCAGTAGTACAGGGTTTGGGGTAACTGAAGCTTTCTTT. Its protein product is CASSTGFGVTEAFF. The gene calls are TRBV19 and TRBJ1-1, with D possibly matching TRBD1 (5 bases). Germline V gives CDR1 LNHDA, CDR2 SQIVND (reference sequence). This CDR3 has 14 amino acids. The ends were cut back, 4 bases at V and 5 bases at J, with 14 bases in the middle.

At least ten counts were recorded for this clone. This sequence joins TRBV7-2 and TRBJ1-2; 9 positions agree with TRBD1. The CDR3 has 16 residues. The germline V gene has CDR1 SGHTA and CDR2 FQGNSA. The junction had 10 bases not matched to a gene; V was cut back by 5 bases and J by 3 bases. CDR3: CASSGGQGRNHYGYTF. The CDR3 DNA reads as TGTGCCAGCAGCGGGGGACAGGGTAGGAATCACTATGGCTACACCTTC. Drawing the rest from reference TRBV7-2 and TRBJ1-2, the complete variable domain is GAGVSQSPSNKVTEKGKDVELRCDPISGHTALYWYRQSLGQGLEFLIYFQGNSAPDKSGLPSDRFSAERTGGSVSTLTIQRTQQEDSAVYLCASSGGQGRNHYGYTFGSGTRLTVV.

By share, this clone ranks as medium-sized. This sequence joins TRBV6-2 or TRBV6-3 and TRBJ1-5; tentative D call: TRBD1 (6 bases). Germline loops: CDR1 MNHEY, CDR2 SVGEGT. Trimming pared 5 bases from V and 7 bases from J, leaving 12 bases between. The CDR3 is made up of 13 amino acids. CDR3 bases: TGTGCCAGCAGTGAACAGGGTTGGCAGCCCCAGCATTTT. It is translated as CASSEQGWQPQHF.

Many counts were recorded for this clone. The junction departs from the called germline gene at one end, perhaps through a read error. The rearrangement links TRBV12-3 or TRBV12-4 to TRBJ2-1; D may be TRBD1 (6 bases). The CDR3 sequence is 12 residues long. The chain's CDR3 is CASSSQGSERFF. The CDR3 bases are TGTGCCAGCAGTTCCCAGGGGTCTGAGCGGTTCTTC.

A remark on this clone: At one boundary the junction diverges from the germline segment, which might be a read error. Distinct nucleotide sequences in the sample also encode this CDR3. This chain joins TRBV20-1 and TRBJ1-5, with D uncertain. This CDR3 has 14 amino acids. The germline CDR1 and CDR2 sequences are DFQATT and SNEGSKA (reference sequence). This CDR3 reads CSASFSGLNQPQHF. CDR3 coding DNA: TGCAGTGCTAGTTTTTCAGGTCTAAATCAGCCTCAGCATTTT.

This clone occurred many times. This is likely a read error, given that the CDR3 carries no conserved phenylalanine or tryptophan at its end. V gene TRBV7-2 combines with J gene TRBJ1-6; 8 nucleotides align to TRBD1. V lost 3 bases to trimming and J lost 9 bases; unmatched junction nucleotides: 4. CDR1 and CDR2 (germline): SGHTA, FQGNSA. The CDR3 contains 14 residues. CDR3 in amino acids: CASSLPGGRSPLHL. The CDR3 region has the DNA TGTGCCAGCAGCTTGCCAGGGGGCCGTTCACCCCTCCACCTT.

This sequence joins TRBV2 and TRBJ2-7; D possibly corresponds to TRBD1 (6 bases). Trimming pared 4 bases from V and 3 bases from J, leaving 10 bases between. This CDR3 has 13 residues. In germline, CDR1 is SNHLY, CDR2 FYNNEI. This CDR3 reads CASSGDTYYEQYF. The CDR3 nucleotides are TGTGCCAGCAGTGGGGACACCTACTACGAGCAGTACTTC. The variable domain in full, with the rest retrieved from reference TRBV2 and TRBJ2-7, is EPEVTQTPSHQVTQMGQEVILRCVPISNHLYFYWYRQILGQKVEFLVSFYNNEISEKSEIFDDQFSVERPDGSNFTLKIRSTKLEDSAMYFCASSGDTYYEQYFGPGTRLTVT.

The CDR3 reads CSASGTGGYEQYF. CDR3 bases: TGCAGTGCCTCCGGGACTGGGGGCTACGAGCAGTACTTC. The chain combines TRBV20-1 with TRBJ2-7, with D perhaps matching TRBD2 (6 bases). This CDR3 has 13 residues. Germline lookup yields CDR1 DFQATT and CDR2 SNEGSKA (reference sequence). V lost 6 bases, J lost 3 bases, and 15 bases lay in between.

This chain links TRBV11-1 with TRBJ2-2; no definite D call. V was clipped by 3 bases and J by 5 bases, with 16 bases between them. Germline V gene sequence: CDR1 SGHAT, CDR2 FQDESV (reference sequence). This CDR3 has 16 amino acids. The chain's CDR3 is CASSLRTELMTGELFF. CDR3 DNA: TGTGCCAGCAGCTTGAGGACGGAACTTATGACCGGGGAGCTGTTTTTT.

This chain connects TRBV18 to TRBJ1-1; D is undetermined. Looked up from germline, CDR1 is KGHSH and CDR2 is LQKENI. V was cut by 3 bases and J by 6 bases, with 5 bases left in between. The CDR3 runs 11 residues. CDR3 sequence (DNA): TGTGCCAGCTCACCTGGGCCTGAAGCTTTCTTT. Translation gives CASSPGPEAFF.

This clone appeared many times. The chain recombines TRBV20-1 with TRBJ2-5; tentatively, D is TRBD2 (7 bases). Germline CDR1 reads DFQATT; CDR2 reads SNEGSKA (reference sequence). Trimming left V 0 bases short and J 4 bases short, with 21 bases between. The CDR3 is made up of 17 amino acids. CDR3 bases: TGCAGTGCTAGAGACTCCCAGTGGGCGGGGGCCAGAGAGACCCAGTACTTC. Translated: CSARDSQWAGARETQYF.

CDR3 sequence reads: CASSSLEGFNNEQFF. The CDR3 DNA reads as TGCGCCAGCAGCTCGTTAGAGGGGTTCAACAATGAGCAGTTCTTC. The genes are TRBV5-1 and TRBJ2-1; the D call may be TRBD1 or TRBD2 (5 bases each). Trimming shortened V by 3 bases and J by 5 bases, and 15 bases separated the two germline ends. This CDR3 contains 15 residues. CDR1 is SGHRS, CDR2 YFSETQ, per germline.

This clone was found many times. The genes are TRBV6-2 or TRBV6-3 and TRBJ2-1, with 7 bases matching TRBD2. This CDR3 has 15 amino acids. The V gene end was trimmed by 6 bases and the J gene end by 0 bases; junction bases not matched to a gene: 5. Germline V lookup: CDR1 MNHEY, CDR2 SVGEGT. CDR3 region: CASRFGLVSYNEQFF. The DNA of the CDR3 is TGTGCCAGCAGATTCGGACTAGTCTCCTACAATGAGCAGTTCTTC.

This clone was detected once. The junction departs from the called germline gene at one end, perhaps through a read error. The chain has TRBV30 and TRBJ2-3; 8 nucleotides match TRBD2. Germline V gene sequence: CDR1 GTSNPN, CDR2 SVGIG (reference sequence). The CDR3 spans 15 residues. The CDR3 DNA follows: TGTGCCTGGAGCGTCGGCGGGGGGATCACATATACGCAGTATTTT. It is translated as CAWSVGGGITYTQYF.

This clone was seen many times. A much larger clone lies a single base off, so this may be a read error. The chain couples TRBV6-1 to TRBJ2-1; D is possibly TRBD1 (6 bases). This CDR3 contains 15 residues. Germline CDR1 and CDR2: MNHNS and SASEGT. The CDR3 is CASSFTGFSCNEQFF. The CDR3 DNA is TGTGCCAGCAGTTTTACAGGGTTCTCCTGCAATGAGCAGTTCTTC.

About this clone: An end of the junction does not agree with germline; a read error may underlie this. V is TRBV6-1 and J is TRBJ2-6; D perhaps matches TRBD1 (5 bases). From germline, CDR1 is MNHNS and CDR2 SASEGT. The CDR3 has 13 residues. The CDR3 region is CASTHSGANALTF. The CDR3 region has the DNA TGTGCCAGCACGCACTCTGGGGCCAACGCCCTGACTTTC.

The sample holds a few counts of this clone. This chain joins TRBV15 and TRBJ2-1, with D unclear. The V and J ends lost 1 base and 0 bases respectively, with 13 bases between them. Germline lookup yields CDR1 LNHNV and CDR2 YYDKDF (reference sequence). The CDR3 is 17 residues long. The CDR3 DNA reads TGTGCCACCAGCAGAGGGGCCGGGCAGAGCTCCTACAATGAGCAGTTCTTC. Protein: CATSRGAGQSSYNEQFF.

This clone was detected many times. CDR3: CASSSGLLGQETQYF. In DNA form, the CDR3 reads TGTGCCAGCAGCTCGGGACTTTTGGGGCAAGAGACCCAGTACTTC. The chain links TRBV11-2 to TRBJ2-5; a possible D gene is TRBD2 (6 bases). Germline loops: CDR1 SGHAT, CDR2 FQNNGV. The CDR3 sequence is 15 residues long. V lost 4 bases and J lost 2, with 14 bases in between.

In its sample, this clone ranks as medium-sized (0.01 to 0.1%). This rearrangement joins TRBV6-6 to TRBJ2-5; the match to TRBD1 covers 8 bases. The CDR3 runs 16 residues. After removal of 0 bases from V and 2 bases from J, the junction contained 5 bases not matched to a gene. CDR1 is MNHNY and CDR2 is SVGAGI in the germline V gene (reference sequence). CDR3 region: CASSYSWDRQQETQYF. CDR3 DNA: TGTGCCAGCAGTTACTCGTGGGACAGGCAGCAAGAGACCCAGTACTTC.

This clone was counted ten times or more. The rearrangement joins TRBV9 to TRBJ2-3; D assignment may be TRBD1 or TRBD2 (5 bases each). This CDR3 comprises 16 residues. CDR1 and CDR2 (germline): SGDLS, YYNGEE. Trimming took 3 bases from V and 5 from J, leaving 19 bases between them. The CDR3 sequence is CASSGGSPAFGDTQYF. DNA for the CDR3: TGTGCCAGCAGCGGGGGGTCCCCCGCGTTTGGAGATACGCAGTATTTT.

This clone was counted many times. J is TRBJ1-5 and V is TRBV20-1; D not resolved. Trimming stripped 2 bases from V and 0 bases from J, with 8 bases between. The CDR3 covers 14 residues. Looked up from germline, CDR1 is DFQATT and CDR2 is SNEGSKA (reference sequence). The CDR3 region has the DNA TGCAGTGCTAGAAGGGAGTATAGCAATCAGCCCCAGCATTTT. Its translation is CSARREYSNQPQHF.

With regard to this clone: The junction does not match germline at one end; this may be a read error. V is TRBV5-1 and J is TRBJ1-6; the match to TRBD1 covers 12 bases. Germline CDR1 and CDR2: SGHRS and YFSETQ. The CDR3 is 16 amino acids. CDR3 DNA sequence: TGCGCCGGCAGCTCCTGGGACAGGGGGCAGTATTCACCCCTCCACTTT. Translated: CAGSSWDRGQYSPLHF.

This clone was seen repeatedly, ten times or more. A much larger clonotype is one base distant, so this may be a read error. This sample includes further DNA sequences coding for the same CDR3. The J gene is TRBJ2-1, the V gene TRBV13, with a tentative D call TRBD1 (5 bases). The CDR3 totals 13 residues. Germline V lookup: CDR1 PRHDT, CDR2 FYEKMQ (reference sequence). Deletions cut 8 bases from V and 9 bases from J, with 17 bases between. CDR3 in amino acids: CASFGSPTGEQFF. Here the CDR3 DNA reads TGTGCCAGCTTTGGAAGTCCCACAGGTGAGCAGTTCTTC.

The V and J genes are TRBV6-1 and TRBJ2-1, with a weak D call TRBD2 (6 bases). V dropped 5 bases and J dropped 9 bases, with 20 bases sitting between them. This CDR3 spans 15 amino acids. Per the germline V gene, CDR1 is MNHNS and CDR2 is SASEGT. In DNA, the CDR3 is TGTGCCAGCAGTCCGGTACTATCGGGGGTGGGTGAGCAGTTCTTC. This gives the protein CASSPVLSGVGEQFF.